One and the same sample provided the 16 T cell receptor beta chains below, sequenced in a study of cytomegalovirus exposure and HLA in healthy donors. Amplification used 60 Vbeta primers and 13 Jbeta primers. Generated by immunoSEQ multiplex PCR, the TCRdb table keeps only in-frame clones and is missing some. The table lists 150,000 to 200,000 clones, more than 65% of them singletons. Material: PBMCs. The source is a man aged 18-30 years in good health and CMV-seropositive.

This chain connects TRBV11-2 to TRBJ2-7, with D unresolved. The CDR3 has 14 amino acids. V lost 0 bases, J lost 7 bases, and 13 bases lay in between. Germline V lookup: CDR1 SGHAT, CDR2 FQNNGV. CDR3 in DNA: TGTGCCAGCAGCTTAGATATATCCCAGTGGGAGCAGTACGTC. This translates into CASSLDISQWEQYV.

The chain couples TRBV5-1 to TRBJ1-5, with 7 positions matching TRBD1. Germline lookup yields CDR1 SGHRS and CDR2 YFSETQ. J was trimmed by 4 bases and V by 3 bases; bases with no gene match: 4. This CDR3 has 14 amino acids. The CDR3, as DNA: TGCGCCAGCAGCTCCGGGACAGAGAATCAGCCCCAGCATTTT. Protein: CASSSGTENQPQHF.

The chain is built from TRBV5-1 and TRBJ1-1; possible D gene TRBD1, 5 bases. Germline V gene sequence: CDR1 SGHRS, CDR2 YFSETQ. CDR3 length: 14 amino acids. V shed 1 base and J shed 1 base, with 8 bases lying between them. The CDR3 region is CASSLRRGNTEAFF. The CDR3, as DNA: TGCGCCAGCAGCTTGCGGAGGGGGAACACTGAAGCTTTCTTT.

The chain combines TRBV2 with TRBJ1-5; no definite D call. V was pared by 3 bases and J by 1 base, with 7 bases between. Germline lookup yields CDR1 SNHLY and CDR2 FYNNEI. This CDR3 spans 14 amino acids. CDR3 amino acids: CASSDQISNQPQHF. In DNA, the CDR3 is TGTGCCAGCAGTGACCAGATCAGCAATCAGCCCCAGCATTTT.

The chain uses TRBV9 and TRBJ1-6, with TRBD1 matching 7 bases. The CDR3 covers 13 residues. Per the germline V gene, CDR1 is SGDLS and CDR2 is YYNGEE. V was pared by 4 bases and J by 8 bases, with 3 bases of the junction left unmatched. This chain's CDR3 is CASSIGTDSPLHF. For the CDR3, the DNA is TGTGCCAGCAGCATTGGGACAGATTCACCCCTCCACTTT.

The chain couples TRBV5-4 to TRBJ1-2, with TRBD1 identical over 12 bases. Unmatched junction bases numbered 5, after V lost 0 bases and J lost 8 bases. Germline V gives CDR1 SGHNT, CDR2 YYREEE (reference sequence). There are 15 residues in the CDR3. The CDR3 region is CASSLVGQGARGYTF. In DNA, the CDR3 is TGTGCCAGCAGCTTGGTGGGACAGGGGGCCAGAGGCTACACCTTC.

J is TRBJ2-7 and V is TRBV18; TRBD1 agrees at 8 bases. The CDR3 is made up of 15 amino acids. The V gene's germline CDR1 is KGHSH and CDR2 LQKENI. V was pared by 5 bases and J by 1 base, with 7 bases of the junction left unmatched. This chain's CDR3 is CASSFQGAGSYEQYV. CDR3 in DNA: TGTGCCAGCTCATTCCAGGGGGCAGGATCCTACGAGCAGTACGTC.

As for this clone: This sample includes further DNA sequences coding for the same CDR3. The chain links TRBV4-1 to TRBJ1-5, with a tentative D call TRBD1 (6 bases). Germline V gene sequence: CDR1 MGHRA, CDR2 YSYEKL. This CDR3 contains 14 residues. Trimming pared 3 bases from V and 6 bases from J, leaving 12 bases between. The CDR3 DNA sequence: TGCGCCAGCAGCCATACAGGGAAGGGTCAGCCCCAGCATTTT. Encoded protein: CASSHTGKGQPQHF.

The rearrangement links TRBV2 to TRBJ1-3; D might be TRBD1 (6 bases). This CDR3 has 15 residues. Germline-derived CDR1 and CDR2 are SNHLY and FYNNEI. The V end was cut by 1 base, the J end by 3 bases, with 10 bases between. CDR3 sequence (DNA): TGTGCCAGCAGTGAAGGAGTAGGGGGTGGAAACACCATATATTTT. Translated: CASSEGVGGGNTIYF.

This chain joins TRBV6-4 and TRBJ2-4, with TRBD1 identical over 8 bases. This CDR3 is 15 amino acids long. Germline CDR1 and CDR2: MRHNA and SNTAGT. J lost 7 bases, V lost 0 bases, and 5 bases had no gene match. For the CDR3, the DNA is TGTGCCAGCAGTGACTCGTTCCAGGGGGCTAACATTCAGTACTTC. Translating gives CASSDSFQGANIQYF.

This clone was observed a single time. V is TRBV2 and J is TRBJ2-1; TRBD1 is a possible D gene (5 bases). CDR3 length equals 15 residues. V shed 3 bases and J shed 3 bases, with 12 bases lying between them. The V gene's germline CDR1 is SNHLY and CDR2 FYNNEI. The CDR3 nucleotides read TGTGCCAGCAGTGAGGGGCGGTCTCTCTACAATGAGCAGTTCTTC. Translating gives CASSEGRSLYNEQFF.

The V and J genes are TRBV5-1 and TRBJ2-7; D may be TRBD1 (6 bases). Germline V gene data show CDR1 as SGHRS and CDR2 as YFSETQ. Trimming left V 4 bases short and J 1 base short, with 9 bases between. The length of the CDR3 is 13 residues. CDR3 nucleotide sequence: TGCGCCAGCAGCGAACAGGGTTCCTACGAGCAGTACGTC. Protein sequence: CASSEQGSYEQYV.

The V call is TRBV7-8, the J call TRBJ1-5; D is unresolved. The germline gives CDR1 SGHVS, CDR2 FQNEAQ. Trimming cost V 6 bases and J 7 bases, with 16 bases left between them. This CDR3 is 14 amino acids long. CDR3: CASSPGEGNQPQHF. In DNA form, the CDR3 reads TGTGCCAGCAGTCCCGGAGAGGGTAACCAGCCCCAGCATTTT.

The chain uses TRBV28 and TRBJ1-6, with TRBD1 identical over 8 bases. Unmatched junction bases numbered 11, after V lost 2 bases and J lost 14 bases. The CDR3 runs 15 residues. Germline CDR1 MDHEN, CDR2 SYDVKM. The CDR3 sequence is CASSLSFGQGTSLHF. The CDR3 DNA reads TGTGCCAGCAGTTTAAGTTTTGGACAGGGAACGTCCCTCCACTTT.

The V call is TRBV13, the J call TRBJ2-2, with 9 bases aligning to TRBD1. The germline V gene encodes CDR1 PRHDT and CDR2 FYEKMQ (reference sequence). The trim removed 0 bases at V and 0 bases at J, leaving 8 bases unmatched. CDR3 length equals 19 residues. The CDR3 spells CASSLGTGGWSPNTGELFF. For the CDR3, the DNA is TGTGCCAGCAGCTTAGGGACAGGGGGATGGAGCCCGAACACCGGGGAGCTGTTTTTT.

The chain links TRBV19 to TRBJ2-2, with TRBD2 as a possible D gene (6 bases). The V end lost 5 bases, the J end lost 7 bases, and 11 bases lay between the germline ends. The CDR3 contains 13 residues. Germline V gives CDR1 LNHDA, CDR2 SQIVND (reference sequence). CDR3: CASSPREFGELFF. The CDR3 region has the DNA TGTGCCAGTAGTCCACGGGAGTTCGGGGAGCTGTTTTTT.